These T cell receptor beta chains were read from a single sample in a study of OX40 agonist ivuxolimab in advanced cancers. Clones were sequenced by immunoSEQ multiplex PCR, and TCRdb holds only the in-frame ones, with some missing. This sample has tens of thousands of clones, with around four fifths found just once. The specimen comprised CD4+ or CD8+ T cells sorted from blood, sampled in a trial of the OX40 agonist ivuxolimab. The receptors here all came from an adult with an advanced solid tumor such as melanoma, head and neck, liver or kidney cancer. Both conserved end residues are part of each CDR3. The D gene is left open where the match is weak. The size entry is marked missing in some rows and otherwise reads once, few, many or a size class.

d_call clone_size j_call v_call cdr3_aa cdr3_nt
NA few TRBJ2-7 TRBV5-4 CASSSGRLSYEQYF TGTGCCAGCAGCTCGGGACGGTTGTCCTACGAGCAGTACTTC
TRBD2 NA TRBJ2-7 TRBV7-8 CASSLAASGNYEQYF TGTGCCAGCAGCTTAGCGGCTAGCGGGAACTACGAGCAGTACTTC
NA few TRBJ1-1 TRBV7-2 CASSLGRNTEAFF TGTGCCAGCAGCTTAGGACGGAACACTGAAGCTTTCTTT
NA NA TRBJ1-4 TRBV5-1 CASSRSHEKLFF TGCGCCAGCAGCCGATCCCACGAAAAACTGTTTTTT
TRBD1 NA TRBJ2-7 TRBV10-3 CAISPDRGRNYEQYF TGTGCCATCTCCCCCGACAGGGGAAGGAACTACGAGCAGTACTTC
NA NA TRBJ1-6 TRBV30 CAWSVVYGRGSSYNSPLHF TGTGCCTGGAGTGTTGTTTACGGACGGGGAAGCTCCTATAATTCACCCCTCCACTTT
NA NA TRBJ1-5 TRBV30 CAWSADDYSNQPQHF TGTGCCTGGAGCGCCGACGACTATAGCAATCAGCCCCAGCATTTT
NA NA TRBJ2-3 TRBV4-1 CASSQEGAGLRTDTQYF TGCGCCAGCAGCCAAGAGGGGGCAGGACTCCGCACAGATACGCAGTATTTT
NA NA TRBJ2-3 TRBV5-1 CASSLNNGLDTQYF TGCGCCAGCAGCCTGAATAATGGACTAGATACGCAGTATTTT
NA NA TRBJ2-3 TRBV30 CAWSVRGVGTDTQYF TGTGCCTGGAGTGTACGCGGGGTCGGTACAGATACGCAGTATTTT
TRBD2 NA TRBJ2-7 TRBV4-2 CASRETSGTYEQYF TGTGCCAGCAGGGAGACTAGCGGGACCTACGAGCAGTACTTC
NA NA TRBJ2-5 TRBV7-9 CASSWGTSYRETQYF TGTGCCAGCAGCTGGGGGACATCCTACAGGGAGACCCAGTACTTC
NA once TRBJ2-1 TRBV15 CATSRDRFFEQFF TGTGCCACCAGCAGAGATCGGTTCTTTGAGCAGTTCTTC
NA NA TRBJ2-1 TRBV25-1 CASSEIGDGNEQFF TGTGCCAGCAGTGAAATAGGGGACGGGAATGAGCAGTTCTTC
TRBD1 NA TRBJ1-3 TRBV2 CASSVSSKPGQHSSGNTIYF TGTGCCAGCAGTGTGTCAAGCAAGCCGGGACAGCATTCCTCTGGAAACACCATATATTTT
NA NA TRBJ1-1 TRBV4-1 CASSPKGQVKVAEAFF TGCGCCAGCAGCCCTAAGGGCCAGGTAAAGGTCGCTGAAGCTTTCTTT
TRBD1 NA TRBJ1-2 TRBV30 CAWSVSRQGTGYTF TGTGCCTGGAGTGTATCCCGACAGGGGACTGGCTACACCTTC
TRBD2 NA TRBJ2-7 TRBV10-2 CASSSPGLRQDEQYF TGCGCCAGCAGTTCCCCGGGACTAAGGCAGGATGAGCAGTACTTC
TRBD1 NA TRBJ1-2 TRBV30 CAWSVGQGEFGYTF TGTGCCTGGAGCGTGGGACAGGGAGAGTTTGGCTACACCTTC
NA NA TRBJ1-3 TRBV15 CATSRDSGLSGNTIYF TGTGCCACCAGCAGAGATTCGGGTCTCTCTGGAAACACCATATATTTT
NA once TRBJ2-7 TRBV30 CAWQMRYEQYF TGTGCCTGGCAGATGAGATACGAGCAGTACTTC
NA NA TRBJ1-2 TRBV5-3 CARSRRTF TGTGCCAGAAGCCGCCGCACCTTC
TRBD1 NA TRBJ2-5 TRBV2 CASAFDRGRETQYF TGTGCCAGCGCTTTTGACAGGGGGCGAGAGACCCAGTACTTC
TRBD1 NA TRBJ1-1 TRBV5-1 CASSSDRDTEAFF TGCGCCAGCAGCTCCGACAGGGACACTGAAGCTTTCTTT
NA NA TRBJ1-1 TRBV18 CASSRGQTNTEAFF TGTGCCAGCTCGAGAGGACAGACGAACACTGAAGCTTTCTTT
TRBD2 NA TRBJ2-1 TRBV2 CASSRTSSNEQFF TGTGCCAGCAGCCGGACTAGCAGCAATGAGCAGTTCTTC
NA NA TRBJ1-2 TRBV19 CASSPRTGRAYGYTF TGTGCCAGTAGTCCACGGACGGGGAGAGCCTATGGCTACACCTTC
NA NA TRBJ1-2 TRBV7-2 CASSLNTNYGYTF TGTGCCAGCAGCCTAAATACGAACTATGGCTACACCTTC
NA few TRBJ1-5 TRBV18 CASSPSGALNQPQHF TGTGCCAGCTCACCTTCCGGGGCTCTCAATCAGCCCCAGCATTTT
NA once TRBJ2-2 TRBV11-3 CASSFENGELFF TGTGCCAGCAGCTTCGAGAACGGGGAGCTGTTTTTT
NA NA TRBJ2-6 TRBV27 CASSSRALSGANVLTF TGTGCCAGCAGTTCCAGGGCGCTCTCTGGGGCCAACGTCCTGACTTTC
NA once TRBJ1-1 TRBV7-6 CASSSPNTEAFF TGTGCCAGCAGCTCTCCAAACACTGAAGCTTTCTTT
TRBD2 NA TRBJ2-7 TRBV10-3 CAISESIGSGRPPYEQYF TGTGCCATCAGTGAGTCGATTGGGAGCGGGAGGCCACCCTACGAGCAGTACTTC
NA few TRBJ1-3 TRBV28 CASSLSRVSNTIYF TGTGCCAGCAGTTTAAGCAGGGTTAGCAACACCATATATTTT
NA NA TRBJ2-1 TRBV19 CASSIGIAAYNEQFF TGTGCCAGTAGTATTGGTATCGCAGCCTACAATGAGCAGTTCTTC
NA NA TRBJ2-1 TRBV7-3 CASSSGGEQFF TGTGCCAGCTCATCCGGGGGTGAGCAGTTCTTC
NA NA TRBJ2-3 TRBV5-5 CASSLAMRAIDTQYF TGTGCCAGCAGCTTGGCAATGAGGGCTATAGATACGCAGTATTTT
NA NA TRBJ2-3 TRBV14 CASSQDLGDTQYF TGTGCCAGCAGCCAAGATCTTGGAGATACGCAGTATTTT
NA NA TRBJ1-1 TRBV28 CATLAREAFF TGTGCCACCTTGGCTAGGGAAGCTTTCTTT
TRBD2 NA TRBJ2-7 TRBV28 CASSSLTTSGNYEQYF TGTGCCAGCAGTTCCTTGACTACTAGCGGGAACTACGAGCAGTACTTC
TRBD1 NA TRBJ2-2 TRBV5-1 CASSWTGAAGGTGELFF TGCGCCAGCAGCTGGACAGGGGCCGCCGGGGGGACCGGGGAGCTGTTTTTT
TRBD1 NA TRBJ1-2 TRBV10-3 CAIRGAGTGEGSNYGYTF TGTGCCATCAGGGGAGCCGGGACAGGGGAAGGGTCTAACTATGGCTACACCTTC
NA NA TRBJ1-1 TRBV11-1 CASSLSLGNTEAFF TGTGCCAGCAGCTTATCTTTGGGGAACACTGAAGCTTTCTTT
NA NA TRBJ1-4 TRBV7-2 CASSLRREKLFF TGTGCCAGCAGCTTACGTCGTGAAAAACTGTTTTTT
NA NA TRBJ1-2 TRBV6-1 CASRRIEGYEGYTF TGTGCCAGCAGGAGGATAGAGGGGTATGAGGGCTACACCTTC
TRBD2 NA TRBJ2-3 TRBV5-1 CASSLWVAGGGTDTQYF TGCGCCAGCAGCTTGTGGGTAGCGGGAGGTGGCACAGATACGCAGTATTTT
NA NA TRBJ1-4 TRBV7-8 CASSLVGTDGGKLFF TGTGCCAGCAGCTTAGTGGGGACGGACGGGGGAAAACTGTTTTTT
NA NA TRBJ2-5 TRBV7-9 CASSPQGETQYF TGTGCCAGCAGCCCCCAAGGAGAGACCCAGTACTTC